These 20 T cell receptor beta chains came from one sample sequenced in a study of vaccination and CD4 T cells after COVID-19 (dated by TCRdb to the early 2020s). The library was built by means of PCR. TCRdb records Illumina iSeq 100 as the sequencer. TCR sequencing of DNA from cultured CD4+ T cells used the Oncomine TCR Beta short-read assay at the Johns Hopkins FTIC core. The public reads were reprocessed in TCRdb via fastp at Q25 and MiXCR, keeping in-frame beta chains. Each CDR3 protein appears once, grouped with its most common genes and DNA. This sample comprises 16,000 or so distinct CDR3 sequences, approximately 50% of them detected only once. The biggest ten clones account for about 16% of the sample. The time point label on this specimen signifies: late sampling 161 to 241 days after vaccination in a few convalescent patients. Taken with the paper, the label for treatment or condition translates to: approximately nine-day PBMC culture with coronavirus spike peptide pools or control peptides (ViraFEST assay).

Antigens of these TCRs are unknown. The source was CD4+ T cells from blood, cultured in vitro, collected about 7 months after SARS-CoV-2 vaccination. The receptors stem from a human donor who had recovered from COVID-19.

V gene TRBV6-5 combines with J gene TRBJ2-7; D remains ambiguous. V was pared by 0 bases and J by 2 bases, with 11 bases between. The CDR3 runs to 15 residues. Looked up from germline, CDR1 is MNHEY and CDR2 is SVGAGI. The CDR3 DNA reads as TGTGCCAGCAGTTACTCCAGTCAGGAACCCTACGAGCAGTACTTC. Translating gives CASSYSSQEPYEQYF.

The chain is built from TRBV20-1 and TRBJ2-1, with 9 bases aligning to TRBD2. V shed 6 bases and J 8 bases; nucleotides not matched to a gene: 8. Germline CDR1 is DFQATT and CDR2 is SNEGSKA (reference sequence). This CDR3 contains 13 residues. The CDR3 DNA reads as TGCAGTGCGCGCGGGGGGGCCGAGGATGAGCAGTTCTTC. Protein: CSARGGAEDEQFF.

The gene calls are TRBV7-2 and TRBJ1-1; D might be TRBD1 (5 bases). The CDR3 consists of 17 residues. V lost 2 bases and J lost 1, with 17 bases in between. CDR1 and CDR2 from the germline V gene are SGHTA and FQGNSA. CDR3 sequence: CASSLTGTVRGNTEAFF. The CDR3 nucleotides read TGTGCCAGCAGCTTAACCGGGACGGTGAGGGGGAACACTGAAGCTTTCTTT.

V gene TRBV7-2 combines with J gene TRBJ1-6; TRBD1 agrees at 9 bases. The germline V gene has CDR1 SGHTA and CDR2 FQGNSA. Trimming cost V 6 bases and J 2 bases; bases outside gene matches: 5. The CDR3 covers 16 residues. The CDR3 coding sequence is TGTGCCAGCAGGGGGACAGGGACAGCCTATAATTCACCCCTCCACTTT. Amino acid sequence: CASRGTGTAYNSPLHF.

The chain links TRBV15 to TRBJ2-7; 11 nucleotides match TRBD1. The CDR3 sequence is 15 residues long. Per germline, CDR1 LNHNV and CDR2 YYDKDF (reference sequence). V lost 4 bases to trimming and J lost 4 bases; unmatched junction nucleotides: 6. The CDR3 reads CATSTGQGAGYEQYF. CDR3 DNA: TGTGCCACCAGCACCGGACAGGGGGCGGGTTACGAGCAGTACTTC.

The V call is TRBV2, the J call TRBJ2-7; 9 nucleotides line up with TRBD1. Germline CDR1 reads SNHLY; CDR2 reads FYNNEI. Germline trimming cut 8 bases from V and 12 bases from J; bases unmatched to any gene: 5. The CDR3 totals 10 residues. As DNA, the CDR3 is TGTGCCAGCGGGGGACAGGGACCGTACTTC. Protein product: CASGGQGPYF. The complete variable domain, with remaining parts taken from reference TRBV2 and TRBJ2-7, reads EPEVTQTPSHQVTQMGQEVILRCVPISNHLYFYWYRQILGQKVEFLVSFYNNEISEKSEIFDDQFSVERPDGSNFTLKIRSTKLEDSAMYFCASGGQGPYFGPGTRLTVT.

This clonotype was recorded a few times. The gene calls are TRBV20-1 and TRBJ2-4; D unresolved. The germline gives CDR1 DFQATT, CDR2 SNEGSKA (reference sequence). CDR3 size: 16 residues. V was cut by 0 bases and J by 8 bases, with 20 bases left in between. Here the CDR3 reads CSAREPVRSSSDIQYF. The DNA of the CDR3 is TGCAGTGCTAGAGAGCCGGTAAGGAGTTCATCGGACATTCAGTACTTC.

In this sample, this clonotype turned up once. V gene TRBV11-2 combines with J gene TRBJ2-1, with D perhaps matching TRBD1 or TRBD2 (5 bases each). Looked up from germline, CDR1 is SGHAT and CDR2 is FQNNGV. The CDR3 has 15 residues. V lost 2 bases and J lost 2, with 10 bases in between. The DNA of the CDR3 is TGTGCCAGCAGCTTACACGGGGCACCCTACAATGAGCAGTTCTTC. Amino acids: CASSLHGAPYNEQFF. The whole variable domain, filled in from reference TRBV11-2 and TRBJ2-1, reads EAGVAQSPRYKIIEKRQSVAFWCNPISGHATLYWYQQILGQGPKLLIQFQNNGVVDDSQLPKDRFSAERLKGVDSTLKIQPAKLEDSAVYLCASSLHGAPYNEQFFGPGTRLTVL.

This clonotype was recorded a few times. V is TRBV24-1 and J is TRBJ2-3; 10 bases are shared with TRBD1. This CDR3 has 15 amino acids. The germline V gene encodes CDR1 KGHDR and CDR2 SFDVKD. V shed 4 bases, J shed 7 bases, and the junction held 7 bases outside the gene matches. CDR3 DNA sequence: TGTGCCACCAGTGACAGCCGGGACAGGGGAAATACGCAGTATTTT. Protein: CATSDSRDRGNTQYF.

The rearrangement uses TRBV20-1 and TRBJ2-1; D call uncertain. Germline CDR1 is DFQATT and CDR2 is SNEGSKA (reference sequence). Trimming left V 0 bases short and J 8 bases short, with 11 bases between. This CDR3 spans 13 amino acids. The CDR3 DNA reads as TGCAGTGCTAGAGATTCTATGCGCTATGAGCAGTTCTTC. It yields the protein CSARDSMRYEQFF.

The chain combines TRBV20-1 with TRBJ2-5, with TRBD1 matching over 9 bases. This CDR3 is built from 15 residues. V shed 6 bases, J shed 0 bases, and the junction held 8 bases outside the gene matches. Germline values: CDR1 DFQATT, CDR2 SNEGSKA (reference sequence). This CDR3 is CSASPGTGNQETQYF. The CDR3, as DNA: TGCAGTGCCAGTCCCGGGACAGGGAACCAAGAGACCCAGTACTTC.

This clonotype was seen a handful of times. The rearrangement joins TRBV20-1 to TRBJ2-5; 9 bases agree with TRBD2. The CDR3 contains 14 residues. CDR1 and CDR2 from the germline V gene are DFQATT and SNEGSKA (reference sequence). The CDR3 bases are TGCGGAGGATCGGCGGGGGGGCGTTATGAGACCCAGTACTTC. This encodes CGGSAGGRYETQYF.

The DNA for the CDR3 is TGCAGTGCTAAAGAGATTCTAGCCAAAAACATTCAGTACTTC. This codes for CSAKEILAKNIQYF. The chain combines TRBV20-1 with TRBJ2-4; D is uncertain. Trimming took off 4 bases at V and 0 bases at J, with 10 bases between the two ends. Germline V gene data show CDR1 as DFQATT and CDR2 as SNEGSKA (reference sequence). The CDR3 totals 14 residues.

The rearrangement links TRBV7-2 to TRBJ1-2; TRBD1 might be the D (5 bases). Germline loops: CDR1 SGHTA, CDR2 FQGNSA. Trimming shortened V by 4 bases and J by 0 bases, and 15 bases separated the two germline ends. The CDR3 runs 16 residues. This CDR3 reads CASSSAPTQANYGYTF. In DNA, the CDR3 is TGTGCCAGCAGCTCCGCCCCGACACAGGCTAACTATGGCTACACCTTC.

The chain carries TRBV20-1 and TRBJ1-1, with D perhaps TRBD1 (6 bases). The length of the CDR3 is 16 residues. The V gene's germline CDR1 is DFQATT and CDR2 SNEGSKA (reference sequence). V gave up 1 base and J gave up 2 bases, with 17 bases separating them. The CDR3 here is CSARAWGRGANTEAFF. CDR3 nucleotide sequence: TGCAGTGCTAGAGCCTGGGGGAGGGGGGCCAACACTGAAGCTTTCTTT.

This clonotype has a single count. V and J are TRBV15 and TRBJ2-1; D is undetermined. The CDR3 totals 15 residues. Germline V gene lookup returns CDR1 LNHNV and CDR2 YYDKDF (reference sequence). V was clipped by 0 bases and J by 3 bases, with 9 bases between them. CDR3 sequence: CATSREAVNYNEQFF. The CDR3 DNA follows: TGTGCCACCAGCAGAGAGGCAGTCAACTACAATGAGCAGTTCTTC.

The chain combines TRBV20-1 with TRBJ2-5; D possibly corresponds to TRBD2 (5 bases). V gave up 6 bases and J gave up 2 bases, with 13 bases separating them. This CDR3 is built from 13 residues. Germline loops: CDR1 DFQATT, CDR2 SNEGSKA (reference sequence). The CDR3 sequence is CSAQRGPQETQYF. The DNA for the CDR3 is TGCAGTGCCCAACGCGGGCCGCAAGAGACCCAGTACTTC.

This clonotype was recorded only once. The chain joins TRBV5-1 to TRBJ2-5; 8 nucleotides align to TRBD1. CDR3 length: 15 residues. The germline V gene has CDR1 SGHRS and CDR2 YFSETQ. V lost 5 bases to trimming and J lost 5 bases; unmatched junction nucleotides: 11. This CDR3 is CASRGSRGQGETQYF. The CDR3 DNA follows: TGCGCCAGCAGAGGGTCCAGGGGGCAGGGGGAGACCCAGTACTTC.

The V gene is TRBV6-1, the J gene TRBJ1-1; 8 positions match TRBD1. Per the germline V gene, CDR1 is MNHNS and CDR2 is SASEGT. This CDR3 comprises 15 residues. The ends lost 6 bases at V and 6 bases at J; junction bases unmatched: 12. CDR3 DNA: TGTGCCAGCAGACGACAGGGGCAACCCACCGCTGAAGCTTTCTTT. Its protein is CASRRQGQPTAEAFF.

This clonotype has only a few counts. V usage is TRBV5-8 and J usage is TRBJ1-1, with 7 nucleotides matching TRBD1. The CDR3 is 14 amino acids. V trimming: 3 bases; J trimming: 3 bases; junction bases outside the gene matches: 5. Germline assignment: CDR1 SGHTS and CDR2 YDEGEE. The chain's CDR3 is CASSSDDRDTEAFF. CDR3 DNA: TGTGCCAGCAGCTCGGACGACAGGGACACTGAAGCTTTCTTT.